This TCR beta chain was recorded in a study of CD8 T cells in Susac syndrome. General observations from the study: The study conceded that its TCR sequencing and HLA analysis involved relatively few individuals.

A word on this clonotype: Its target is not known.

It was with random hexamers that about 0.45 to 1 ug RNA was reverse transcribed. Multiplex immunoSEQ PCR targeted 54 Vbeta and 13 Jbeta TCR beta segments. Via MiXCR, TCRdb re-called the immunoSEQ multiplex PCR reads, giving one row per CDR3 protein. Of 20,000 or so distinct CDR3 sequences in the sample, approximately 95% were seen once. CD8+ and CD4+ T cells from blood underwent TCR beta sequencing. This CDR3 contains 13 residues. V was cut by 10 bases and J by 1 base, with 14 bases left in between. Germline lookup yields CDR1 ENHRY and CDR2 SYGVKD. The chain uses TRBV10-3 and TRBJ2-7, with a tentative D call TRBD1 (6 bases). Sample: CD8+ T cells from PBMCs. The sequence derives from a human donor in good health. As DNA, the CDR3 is TGTGCCACCGGGGACACTCTTTCCTACGAGCAGTACTTC. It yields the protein CATGDTLSYEQYF.